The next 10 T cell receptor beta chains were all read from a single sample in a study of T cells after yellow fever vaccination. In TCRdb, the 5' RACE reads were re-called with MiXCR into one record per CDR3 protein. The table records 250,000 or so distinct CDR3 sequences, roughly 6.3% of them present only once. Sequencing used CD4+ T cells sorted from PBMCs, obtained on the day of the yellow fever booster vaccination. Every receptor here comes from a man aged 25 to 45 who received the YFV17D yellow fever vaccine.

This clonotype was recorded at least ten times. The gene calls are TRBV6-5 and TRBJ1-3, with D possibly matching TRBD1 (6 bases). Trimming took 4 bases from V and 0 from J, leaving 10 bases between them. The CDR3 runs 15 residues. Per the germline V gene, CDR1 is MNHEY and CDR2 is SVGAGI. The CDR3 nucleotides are TGTGCCAGCAGTTTTGACAGGTCCTCTGGAAACACCATATATTTT. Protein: CASSFDRSSGNTIYF.

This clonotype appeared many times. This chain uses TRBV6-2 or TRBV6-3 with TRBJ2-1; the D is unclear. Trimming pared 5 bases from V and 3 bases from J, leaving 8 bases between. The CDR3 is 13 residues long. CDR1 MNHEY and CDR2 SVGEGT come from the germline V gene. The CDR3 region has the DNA TGTGCCAGCAGTCCCTCCCTCTACAATGAGCAGTTCTTC. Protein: CASSPSLYNEQFF.

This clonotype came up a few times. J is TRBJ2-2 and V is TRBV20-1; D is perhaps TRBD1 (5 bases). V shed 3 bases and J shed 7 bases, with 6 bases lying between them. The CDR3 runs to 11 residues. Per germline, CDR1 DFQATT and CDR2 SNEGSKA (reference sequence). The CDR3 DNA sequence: TGCAGTGCTAGTCAGGGCGGGGAGCTGTTTTTT. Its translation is CSASQGGELFF.

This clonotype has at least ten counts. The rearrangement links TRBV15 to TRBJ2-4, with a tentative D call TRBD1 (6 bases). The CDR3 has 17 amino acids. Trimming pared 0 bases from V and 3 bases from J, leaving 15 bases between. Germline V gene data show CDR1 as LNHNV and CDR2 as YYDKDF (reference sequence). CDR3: CATSRDSVRGVKNIQYF. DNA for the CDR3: TGTGCCACCAGCAGAGATAGTGTCAGGGGTGTCAAAAACATTCAGTACTTC.

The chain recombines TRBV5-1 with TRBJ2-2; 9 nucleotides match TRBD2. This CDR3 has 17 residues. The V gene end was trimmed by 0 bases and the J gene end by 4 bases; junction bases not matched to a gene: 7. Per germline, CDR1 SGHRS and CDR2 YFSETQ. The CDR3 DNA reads TGCGCCAGCAGCTTGGGCGCTAGCGGGAAAATCACCGGGGAGCTGTTTTTT. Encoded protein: CASSLGASGKITGELFF.

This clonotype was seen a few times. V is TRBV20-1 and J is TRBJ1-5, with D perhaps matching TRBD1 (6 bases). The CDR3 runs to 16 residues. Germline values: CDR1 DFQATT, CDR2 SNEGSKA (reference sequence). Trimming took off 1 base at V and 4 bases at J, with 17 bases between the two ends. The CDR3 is CSARGGGGRVNQPQHF. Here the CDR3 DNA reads TGCAGTGCTAGAGGCGGGGGGGGGCGCGTTAATCAGCCCCAGCATTTT.

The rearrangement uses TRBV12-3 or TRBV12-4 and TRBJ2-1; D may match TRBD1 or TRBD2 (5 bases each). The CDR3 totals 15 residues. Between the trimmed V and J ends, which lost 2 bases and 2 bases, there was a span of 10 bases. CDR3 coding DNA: TGTGCCAGCAGTTTATCTAGAGGGGCCTACAATGAGCAGTTCTTC. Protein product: CASSLSRGAYNEQFF.

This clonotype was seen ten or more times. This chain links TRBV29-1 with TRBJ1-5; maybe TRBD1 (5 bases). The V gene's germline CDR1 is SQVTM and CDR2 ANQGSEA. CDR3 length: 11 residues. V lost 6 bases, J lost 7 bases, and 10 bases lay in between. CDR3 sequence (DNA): TGCAGCGTGGGGGAAGGGCAGCCCCAGCATTTT. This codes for CSVGEGQPQHF.

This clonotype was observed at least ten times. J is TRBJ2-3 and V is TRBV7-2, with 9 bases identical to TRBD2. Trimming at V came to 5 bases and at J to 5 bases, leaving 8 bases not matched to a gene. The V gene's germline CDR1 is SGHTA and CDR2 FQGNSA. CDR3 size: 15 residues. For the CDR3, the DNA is TGTGCCAGCAGCCCAAGTGGGACTAGCCGAGATACGCAGTATTTT. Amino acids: CASSPSGTSRDTQYF.

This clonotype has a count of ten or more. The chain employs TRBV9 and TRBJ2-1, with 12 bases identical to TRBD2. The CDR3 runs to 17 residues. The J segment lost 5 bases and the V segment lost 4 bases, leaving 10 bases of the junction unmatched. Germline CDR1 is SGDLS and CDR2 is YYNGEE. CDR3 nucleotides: TGTGCCAGCAGCACGGGACTAGCGGGCTGGGGTAACAATGAGCAGTTCTTC. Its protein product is CASSTGLAGWGNNEQFF.